The subject of this entry is one T cell receptor (beta chain). Its antigen is still unknown. It has no much larger one-base neighbor in the sample; base qualities were not kept. This sample is drawn from a study of blood T cell repertoires in COVID-19 (dated by TCRdb to the early 2020s). Concerning the study at large: Collaborator samples came from the United States, Italy and Spain and covered acute and convalescent phases of COVID-19. The dataset comprised deeply sampled blood TCRbeta repertoires from subjects exposed to, actively infected with, or recovered from COVID-19. A de-identified subject ID, COVID-19 status, age in years and sex were almost always included in the sample metadata. Where available, HLA class I and class II types were obtained from metadata supplied by the sample provider rather than from assay-based typing. The repertoires were made available in a free public database intended to serve as a resource for research on the immune response to SARS-CoV-2. The material from the prospective study consisted of cDNA or gDNA derived from T cells, B-cell-depleted T cells, or PBMCs. Samples came from the ongoing ImmuneRACE study (first 160 participants) plus 1,254 subjects from 6 global collaborators.

Participants in the prospective study were aged roughly 18 to 100 years, lived in over 20 United States geographic areas, and enrolled through a virtual design. In the prospective study, cohorts were assigned on the basis of participant-reported clinical history obtained from a screening survey and a study questionnaire. For ImmuneRACE Cohort 3, a participant was defined as recovered based on two consecutive negative NP/OP PCR tests, clearance by a healthcare professional, or resolution of symptoms. In the prospective study, whole blood, serum and a nasopharyngeal or oropharyngeal swab were collected from each participant by mobile phlebotomists. Prospective study participants could optionally give additional blood draws and questionnaires over a roughly two-month period. Blood samples from the prospective study were shipped frozen or at room temperature prior to DNA extraction. The CDR3 covers 14 residues, taking in both the cysteine and the phenylalanine. Of all the DNA, just the CDR3 is kept, 42 bases in frame from base 1. Trimming at the junction amounts to 0 bases on V and 4 bases on J, and the germline ends lie 9 bases apart. The germline V gene provides CDR1 KGHSH and CDR2 LQKENI.

General study outcomes and caveats: The quantity of clinical and demographic metadata differed by source and by participant and was supplied without curation.

The immunoSEQ Assay, a bias-controlled multiplex PCR, was used to amplify TCRbeta CDR3 regions from genomic DNA. Per the authors' processing: The number of nucleated cells in each sample was estimated from the amplification of reference gene primers within the assay. To quantify the absolute abundance of each unique TCRbeta CDR3 rearrangement, sequence reads were collapsed and filtered. For each sample, productive Simpson clonality was calculated by taking the square root of Simpson's diversity index across productive rearrangements. The clones in this table, taken by TCRdb from immuneACCESS, are in-frame only. Not every clone is retained; where verified, under half of the shortfall comes from an unresolved V gene, and the cause of the rest is unknown. V, J and clone size derive from that table, while D and trimming were established from the DNA sequence. Recorded for this sample are about 220,000 clones; roughly 84% of them occurred a single time. The ten largest clones add up to 5.5% to 7.5% of the sample.

Sequenced input: PBMCs or T cells enriched from blood (not recorded which). This TCR was recovered from a woman aged 40 to 49 who had recovered from COVID-19. The sequence joins TRBV18 to TRBJ1-2, with an unclear D gene assignment. The nucleotides are TGTGCCAGCTCACCACCGAAACAGTTCTATGGCTACACCTTC. Its protein reads: CASSPPKQFYGYTF.